The rows below give T cell receptor beta chains drawn from one sample of a study of a mutant IDH1 vaccine in newly diagnosed glioma. No antigens are known for them. This table comes from immunoSEQ multiplex PCR, and its TCRdb copy is limited to in-frame clones, with some not included. The sample has about 84,000 clones; around four fifths are singletons. Sequences were derived from PBMCs, sampled from a glioma patient whose treatment included an IDH1 peptide vaccine. Every receptor here comes from a man aged 35-49 years with glioma. Each CDR3 is given with its conserved first and last residue. The order of the fields is V gene, clone size, D gene, J gene, CDR3 DNA, CDR3 protein. The D gene is left open where the match is weak. Clone size is not always given. Where it is, it says once, few, many or a class for expanded clones.

V: TRBV27; size: few; D: .; J: TRBJ1-1; DNA: TGTGCCAGCAGATGGGGGGAGGGGAACACTGAAGCTTTCTTT; CDR3: CASRWGEGNTEAFF
V: TRBV6-5; size: .; D: .; J: TRBJ2-1; DNA: TGTGCCAGTTGGGAGGGGGCGCGGAATAATGAGCAGTTCTTC; CDR3: CASWEGARNNEQFF
V: TRBV28; size: .; D: TRBD1; J: TRBJ2-1; DNA: TGTGCCAGCAGTTTACTCGGACAGGGTCGGGACAATGAGCAGTTCTTC; CDR3: CASSLLGQGRDNEQFF
V: TRBV27; size: .; D: TRBD1; J: TRBJ1-1; DNA: TGTGCCAGCAGTTTCCGGACAGGGGGCGTAGGGAACACTGAAGCTTTCTTT; CDR3: CASSFRTGGVGNTEAFF
V: TRBV5-1; size: .; D: TRBD2; J: TRBJ2-7; DNA: TGCGCCAGCAGCACCTTAGCGGGGGGGCTCTCCTACGAGCAGTACTTC; CDR3: CASSTLAGGLSYEQYF
V: TRBV19; size: .; D: TRBD1; J: TRBJ2-5; DNA: TGTGCCAGTAGTATAAGGGGGCCGGAGACCCAGTACTTC; CDR3: CASSIRGPETQYF
V: TRBV28; size: .; D: TRBD2; J: TRBJ2-7; DNA: TGTGCCAGCAGTTTATACCCCTTTAGCGGGAACTCCTACGAGCAGTACTTC; CDR3: CASSLYPFSGNSYEQYF
V: TRBV18; size: .; D: TRBD1; J: TRBJ2-1; DNA: TGTGCCAGCTCACCGGGACAGGCTAGATACAATGAGCAGTTCTTC; CDR3: CASSPGQARYNEQFF
V: TRBV6-6; size: .; D: TRBD1; J: TRBJ2-7; DNA: TGTGCCAGCAGTTCGGTCCGGACAGGGGCAAATTACGAGCAGTACTTC; CDR3: CASSSVRTGANYEQYF
V: TRBV5-1; size: once; D: .; J: TRBJ2-5; DNA: TGCGCCAGCAGGGAAACTGGGGGGACGGGAGAGACCCAGTACTTC; CDR3: CASRETGGTGETQYF
V: TRBV7-8; size: few; D: TRBD1; J: TRBJ1-5; DNA: TGTGCCAGCAGCTTAGCCCAGGACAGGGGTAGTCAGCCCCAGCATTTT; CDR3: CASSLAQDRGSQPQHF
V: TRBV5-4; size: .; D: .; J: TRBJ2-4; DNA: TGTGCCAGCAGCTTGCCAGGGCTAGCCAAAAACATTCAGTACTTC; CDR3: CASSLPGLAKNIQYF
V: TRBV15; size: .; D: .; J: TRBJ2-5; DNA: TGTGCCACCAGCAGAGACCAGCGGGCTCCAGAAGAGACCCAGTACTTC; CDR3: CATSRDQRAPEETQYF
V: TRBV7-7; size: .; D: TRBD1; J: TRBJ2-2; DNA: TGTGCTAGCAGCTTAAGGCGGGAACAGGGGGCCGGGGAGCTGTTTTTT; CDR3: CASSLRREQGAGELFF
V: TRBV5-5; size: .; D: .; J: TRBJ1-1; DNA: TGTGCCAGCAGCTTGGACGGGTGGGGTAACACTGAAGCTTTCTTT; CDR3: CASSLDGWGNTEAFF
V: TRBV4-1; size: few; D: .; J: TRBJ1-4; DNA: TGCGCCAGCAGCCAAGATTTACGATCGGGTGAAAAACTGTTTTTT; CDR3: CASSQDLRSGEKLFF
V: TRBV6-9; size: .; D: .; J: TRBJ1-4; DNA: TGTGCCAGCAGTCTTCCCCACCGGTCAACTAATGAAAAACTGTTTTTT; CDR3: CASSLPHRSTNEKLFF